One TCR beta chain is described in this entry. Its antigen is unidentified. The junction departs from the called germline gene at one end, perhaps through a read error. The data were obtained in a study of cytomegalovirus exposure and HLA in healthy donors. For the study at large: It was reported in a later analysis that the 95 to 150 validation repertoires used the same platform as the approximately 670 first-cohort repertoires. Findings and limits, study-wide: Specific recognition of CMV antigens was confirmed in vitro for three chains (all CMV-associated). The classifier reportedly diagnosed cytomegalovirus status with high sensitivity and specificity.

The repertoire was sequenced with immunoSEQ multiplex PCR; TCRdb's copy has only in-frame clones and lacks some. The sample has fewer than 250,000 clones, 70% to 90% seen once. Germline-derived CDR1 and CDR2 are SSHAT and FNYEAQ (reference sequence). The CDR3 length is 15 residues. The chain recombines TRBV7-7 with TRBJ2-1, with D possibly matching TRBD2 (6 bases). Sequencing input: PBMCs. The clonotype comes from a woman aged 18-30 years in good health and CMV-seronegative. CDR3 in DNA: TGTGCTAGCAGCCTGACCGGGAGCGCCTACAATGAGCAGTTCTTC. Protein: CASSLTGSAYNEQFF. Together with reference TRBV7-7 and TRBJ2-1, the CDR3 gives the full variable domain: GAGVSQSPRYKVTKRGQDVTLRCDPISSHATLYWYQQALGQGPEFLTYFNYEAQPDKSGLPSDRFSAERPEGSISTLTIQRTEQRDSAMYRCASSLTGSAYNEQFFGPGTRLTVL.